Below, 26 T cell receptor beta chains from the same sample are listed, as sequenced in a study of CD8+CD57+ T cells in acquired aplastic anemia. Genomic DNA acted as the template from which TCR beta VDJ combination and CDR3 sequence profiling were carried out. MiXCR, run by TCRdb on the reads, gives a single entry per CDR3 protein. There are 200,000 to 250,000 distinct CDR3 sequences in the sample; about a third occur only once, and 1.1% lies in the top ten. Sequenced material: sorted CD4+, CD8+, or CD8+CD57+ T cells (not recorded which) from PBMCs. These receptors were taken from a human donor in good health, serving as a control.

About this clonotype itself: Because it lacks the conserved phenylalanine or tryptophan at the end, this CDR3 is likely a read error. The V and J genes are TRBV2 and TRBJ1-5, with 7 bases identical to TRBD1. This CDR3 has 13 residues. The germline gives CDR1 SNHLY, CDR2 FYNNEI. The trim removed 6 bases at V and 6 bases at J, leaving 5 bases unmatched. CDR3 coding DNA: TGTGCCAGCAGCTCGACAGGGTTTCAGCCCCAGCATCTT. Translating gives CASSSTGFQPQHL.

V gene TRBV2 combines with J gene TRBJ2-7; a possible D gene is TRBD1 (5 bases). Trimming left V 6 bases short and J 7 bases short, with 22 bases between. This CDR3 has 15 residues. The V gene's germline CDR1 is SNHLY and CDR2 FYNNEI. The CDR3 DNA reads TGTGCCAGCAGCCTTTCTGGGGCCCGAATGGGGGAGCAGTACTTC. Protein product: CASSLSGARMGEQYF.

The chain is built from TRBV10-3 and TRBJ1-6; the D gene is possibly TRBD1 (6 bases). Trimming shortened V by 6 bases and J by 7 bases, and 10 bases separated the two germline ends. The CDR3 is made up of 13 amino acids. Germline CDR1 is ENHRY and CDR2 is SYGVKD. CDR3 bases: TGTGCCATCAGCGAGGGGGGGAATTCACCCCTCCACTTT. Residues: CAISEGGNSPLHF.

Worth noting for this clonotype: It may be a read error: a sequence one base away is much more abundant. CDR3 protein: CASSLQRPYQPQHF. DNA of the CDR3: TGTGCCAGCAGCTTACAGCGGCCCTATCAGCCCCAGCATTTT. This chain links TRBV7-2 with TRBJ1-5; D is ambiguous. CDR1 SGHTA and CDR2 FQGNSA come from the germline V gene. With 2 bases removed from V and 5 bases from J, the gap between germline ends came to 10 bases. CDR3 length equals 14 residues. Full variable domain (missing parts from reference TRBV7-2 and TRBJ1-5): GAGVSQSPSNKVTEKGKDVELRCDPISGHTALYWYRQSLGQGLEFLIYFQGNSAPDKSGLPSDRFSAERTGGSVSTLTIQRTQQEDSAVYLCASSLQRPYQPQHFGDGTRLSIL.

This clonotype occurred many times. V gene TRBV2 combines with J gene TRBJ1-1; maybe TRBD1 (5 bases). The CDR3 is made up of 12 amino acids. Germline CDR1 reads SNHLY; CDR2 reads FYNNEI. With 6 bases removed from V and 1 base from J, the gap between germline ends came to 6 bases. The CDR3 coding sequence is TGTGCCAGCAGGGGACCGAACACTGAAGCTTTCTTT. Its protein product is CASRGPNTEAFF.

Comment on this clonotype: Because the CDR3's place on the DNA is in doubt, the DNA is left out and the CDR3 is given as listed by TCRdb. The rearrangement links TRBV2 to TRBJ2-7; the DNA was not compared with TRBD2, the D call given in the table. The CDR3 numbers 15 amino acids, ends counted. Germline CDR1 and CDR2: SNHLY and FYNNEI. The CDR3 region is CASSVAGGNTGELYF.

This clonotype was counted only a few times. The chain is built from TRBV20-1 and TRBJ1-6; perhaps TRBD1 as D (6 bases). This CDR3 is 13 amino acids long. The germline CDR1 and CDR2 sequences are DFQATT and SNEGSKA (reference sequence). V lost 7 bases to trimming and J lost 7 bases, with 14 bases between them. CDR3 bases: TGCAGTGGGACGGACAGCCACAATTCACCCCTCCACTTT. This gives the protein CSGTDSHNSPLHF.

The V call is TRBV11-1, the J call TRBJ2-1; D is perhaps TRBD1 (6 bases). V lost 0 bases and J lost 4, with 19 bases in between. The CDR3 has 18 amino acids. Germline assignment: CDR1 SGHAT and CDR2 FQDESV (reference sequence). This CDR3 reads CASSLALPGRTDYNEQFF. The CDR3 DNA reads TGTGCCAGCAGCTTAGCGCTCCCCGGTCGGACAGATTACAATGAGCAGTTCTTC.

This clonotype was counted at least ten times. V gene TRBV5-1 combines with J gene TRBJ2-7; 7 bases map to TRBD1. Germline assignment: CDR1 SGHRS and CDR2 YFSETQ. Trimming removed 5 bases from V and 0 bases from J; junction bases left unmatched: 8. This CDR3 is 15 amino acids long. CDR3 residues: CASSLQGISSYEQYF. The CDR3 nucleotides read TGCGCCAGCAGTCTACAGGGGATAAGCTCCTACGAGCAGTACTTC.

The CDR3 reads CASSLAGTGKNTEAFF. CDR3 DNA: TGTGCCAGCAGCTTAGCCGGGACAGGGAAAAACACTGAAGCTTTCTTT. The rearrangement uses TRBV11-1 and TRBJ1-1; TRBD1 matches 9 bases. The CDR3 contains 16 residues. Germline CDR1 reads SGHAT; CDR2 reads FQDESV (reference sequence). The V and J ends lost 0 bases and 2 bases, in that order; junction bases with no gene match: 4.

Many counts were recorded for this clonotype. J is TRBJ1-6 and V is TRBV7-9, with D tentatively TRBD1 (5 bases). Germline lookup yields CDR1 SEHNR and CDR2 FQNEAQ (reference sequence). The V gene lost 4 bases and the J gene lost 5 bases, with 15 bases spanning the gap. The CDR3 has 16 residues. The CDR3 sequence is CASSSAVTVNNSPLHF. The CDR3, as DNA: TGTGCCAGCAGCTCAGCGGTGACAGTGAATAATTCACCCCTCCACTTT.

At least ten counts were recorded for this clonotype. The rearrangement uses TRBV10-3 and TRBJ1-5, with 9 bases identical to TRBD1. V shed 10 bases, J shed 4 bases, and the junction held 8 bases outside the gene matches. Germline CDR1 and CDR2: ENHRY and SYGVKD. This CDR3 contains 14 residues. CDR3 residues: CATKQGASNQPQHF. The CDR3 DNA reads TGTGCCACAAAACAGGGGGCAAGTAATCAGCCCCAGCATTTT.

Comment on this clonotype: This sequence may be a read error, since a much larger clone differs from it by one base. V usage is TRBV7-2 and J usage is TRBJ1-3; 8 bases align to TRBD1. J lost 2 bases, V lost 5 bases, and 5 bases had no gene match. Germline CDR1 reads SGHTA; CDR2 reads FQGNSA. The CDR3 is 15 residues long. The CDR3 is CASSGRTGPGNTIYF. DNA for the CDR3: TGTGCCAGCAGCGGACGGACAGGGCCTGGAAACACCATATATTTT. The full variable domain, with the rest looked up from reference TRBV7-2 and TRBJ1-3, is GAGVSQSPSNKVTEKGKDVELRCDPISGHTALYWYRQSLGQGLEFLIYFQGNSAPDKSGLPSDRFSAERTGGSVSTLTIQRTQQEDSAVYLCASSGRTGPGNTIYFGEGSWLTVV.

This rearrangement joins TRBV2 to TRBJ2-1; D gene ambiguous. Germline values: CDR1 SNHLY, CDR2 FYNNEI. The ends were cut back, 4 bases at V and 10 bases at J, with 11 bases in the middle. CDR3 size: 12 residues. The CDR3, as DNA: TGTGCCAGCAGTGCTACGGAGACAGAGCAGTTCTTC. Amino acids: CASSATETEQFF.

This clonotype was observed a handful of times. J is TRBJ2-1 and V is TRBV10-3; 9 nucleotides line up with TRBD2. After removal of 5 bases from V and 4 bases from J, the junction contained 6 bases not matched to a gene. In germline, CDR1 is ENHRY, CDR2 SYGVKD. There are 15 residues in the CDR3. CDR3: CAISWGGRGYNEQFF. The CDR3 coding sequence is TGTGCCATCAGTTGGGGCGGGAGGGGATACAATGAGCAGTTCTTC.

The chain is built from TRBV9 and TRBJ2-2, with 8 bases matching TRBD2. The V gene's germline CDR1 is SGDLS and CDR2 YYNGEE. CDR3 size: 15 residues. V was clipped by 3 bases and J by 6 bases; unmatched bases: 7. CDR3: CASSATSAVAGELFF. Written as DNA, the CDR3 is TGTGCCAGCAGCGCGACTAGCGCGGTGGCCGGGGAGCTGTTTTTT.

As concerns this clonotype: A read error may explain this, as a much larger clone is one base away. This chain connects TRBV6-1 to TRBJ1-2; TRBD1 aligns across 7 bases. CDR3 length: 15 residues. With 7 bases clipped from V and 2 bases from J, the junction kept 10 bases outside the gene matches. Germline CDR1 is MNHNS and CDR2 is SASEGT. The CDR3 sequence is CASTDTGTVNYGYTF. CDR3 nucleotide sequence: TGTGCCAGCACCGACACCGGGACAGTGAACTATGGCTACACCTTC.

The chain recombines TRBV4-1 with TRBJ1-2; TRBD1 aligns across 7 bases. CDR1 and CDR2 (germline): MGHRA, YSYEKL. The CDR3 extends over 19 amino acids. The ends lost 3 bases at V and 5 bases at J; junction bases unmatched: 21. In DNA form, the CDR3 reads TGCGCCAGCAGCCACCACCTTGGTGGCACAGGGGAAAATCCATATGGCTACACCTTC. The encoded protein is CASSHHLGGTGENPYGYTF.

This clonotype was seen many times. CDR3 bases: TGCAGCGTTGACGCAGGAGTAGAGACCCAGTACTTC. Protein: CSVDAGVETQYF. This chain uses TRBV29-1 with TRBJ2-5, with D uncertain. The CDR3 contains 12 residues. Germline V gene data show CDR1 as SQVTM and CDR2 as ANQGSEA. Trimming removed 3 bases from V and 4 bases from J, with 9 bases in between.

This clonotype was counted a few times. The chain joins TRBV9 to TRBJ2-1, with D possibly being TRBD1 or TRBD2 (6 bases each). Per germline, CDR1 SGDLS and CDR2 YYNGEE. Trimming removed 1 base from V and 10 bases from J, with 15 bases in between. This CDR3 comprises 14 residues. For the CDR3, the DNA is TGTGCCAGCAGCGTAAGGGGGGATTCCTGGGAGCAGTTCTTC. Amino acids: CASSVRGDSWEQFF. Drawing the rest from reference TRBV9 and TRBJ2-1, the complete variable domain is DSGVTQTPKHLITATGQRVTLRCSPRSGDLSVYWYQQSLDQGLQFLIQYYNGEERAKGNILERFSAQQFPDLHSELNLSSLELGDSALYFCASSVRGDSWEQFFGPGTRLTVL.

The chain combines TRBV15 with TRBJ1-2, with TRBD1 matching 9 bases. The V segment lost 0 bases and the J segment 7 bases; nucleotides outside the gene matches: 6. Germline V gives CDR1 LNHNV, CDR2 YYDKDF (reference sequence). The CDR3 runs to 15 residues. The CDR3 spells CATSREGQGTLGYTF. DNA for the CDR3: TGTGCCACCAGCAGAGAGGGACAGGGAACGCTTGGCTACACCTTC. The whole variable domain, remainder taken from reference TRBV15 and TRBJ1-2, is DAMVIQNPRYQVTQFGKPVTLSCSQTLNHNVMYWYQQKSSQAPKLLFHYYDKDFNNEADTPDNFQSRRPNTSFCFLDIRSPGLGDTAMYLCATSREGQGTLGYTFGSGTRLTVV.

This clonotype was picked up many times. This chain links TRBV7-9 with TRBJ1-4; possibly TRBD1 for D (6 bases). The CDR3 is made up of 13 amino acids. Trimming shortened V by 6 bases and J by 5 bases, and 10 bases separated the two germline ends. Germline values: CDR1 SEHNR, CDR2 FQNEAQ (reference sequence). CDR3 coding DNA: TGTGCCAGCAGTCGGGGGGCCAATGAAAAACTGTTTTTT. This sequence encodes CASSRGANEKLFF.

This clonotype was recorded many times. J is TRBJ1-5 and V is TRBV4-1; perhaps TRBD1 as D (6 bases). This CDR3 comprises 18 residues. The V gene's germline CDR1 is MGHRA and CDR2 YSYEKL. Between the trimmed V and J ends, which lost 1 base and 6 bases, there was a span of 22 bases. CDR3 protein: CASSQVFRGPLDAQPQHF. Written as DNA, the CDR3 is TGCGCCAGCAGCCAAGTGTTCAGGGGTCCGCTCGACGCTCAGCCCCAGCATTTT.

To note about this clonotype: Sequence at one end of the junction differs from germline and may be a read error. J is TRBJ2-7 and V is TRBV15; weak D call: TRBD2 (7 bases). The CDR3 totals 16 residues. Germline V gene sequence: CDR1 LNHNV, CDR2 YYDKDF (reference sequence). Here the CDR3 DNA reads TGTGCCGCCAGCAGCTTGGGGGCTAGCGGCACCTACGAGCAGTACTTC. This encodes CAASSLGASGTYEQYF.

In DNA, the CDR3 is TGTGCCAGCAGCGTAGGGAGCGGGAGTTACAATGAGCAGTTCTTC. It yields the protein CASSVGSGSYNEQFF. This sequence joins TRBV9 and TRBJ2-1, with 8 nucleotides matching TRBD2. The CDR3 totals 15 residues. V shed 0 bases, J shed 4 bases, and the junction held 3 bases outside the gene matches. The germline V gene has CDR1 SGDLS and CDR2 YYNGEE.

This clonotype has ten or more counts. The chain is built from TRBV24-1 and TRBJ1-1, with D perhaps TRBD1 (5 bases). Trimming pared 3 bases from V and 4 bases from J, leaving 8 bases between. The CDR3 loop spans 13 amino acids. From germline, CDR1 is KGHDR and CDR2 SFDVKD. CDR3 loop: CATSDGGTTEAFF. In DNA form, the CDR3 reads TGTGCCACCAGTGATGGGGGAACCACTGAAGCTTTCTTT.